Listed below are T cell receptor beta chains from one sample, sequenced in a study of patients and donors after allogeneic stem cell transplantation. Using its own MiXCR run on the RT-PCR reads, TCRdb lists one record per CDR3 protein. The sample includes about a million distinct CDR3 sequences, approximately 18% of them seen just once. Sequencing was done on a sample of blood, either unsorted or a sorted T cell fraction (not recorded which). These receptors all come from a human donor who was either an allogeneic HSCT recipient or a stem cell or donor lymphocyte infusion donor (not recorded which). It is not recorded whose cells these are; they may come from a transplant donor. Each CDR3 is given with its conserved first and last residue. The order of the fields is CDR3 DNA, CDR3 protein, V gene, clone size, D gene, J gene. D genes are given only for firm matches. The size of a clone is reported for some rows only, either as once, few or many, or as a class for expanded clones.

TGTGCCAGCAGCGCTAGCGGGAGGACCACAGATACGCAGTATTTT	CASSASGRTTDTQYF	TRBV9	few	TRBD2	TRBJ2-3
TGTGCCAGCAGCTTGCTGATACAGGGAGCTGGGTTTATAGGCACTGAAGCTTTCTTT	CASSLLIQGAGFIGTEAFF	TRBV13	-	-	TRBJ1-1
TGTGCCAGTAGTACCCGGGCCTCGTATAATTCACCCCTCCACTTT	CASSTRASYNSPLHF	TRBV19	-	-	TRBJ1-6
TGCAGTGGCGGCACGGACTCCTACGAGCAGTACTTC	CSGGTDSYEQYF	TRBV20-1	few	-	TRBJ2-7
TGTGCCAGCAGCTTAAGGGCGGGAAGGATTCCCGGGGAGCTGTTTTTT	CASSLRAGRIPGELFF	TRBV7-3	few	-	TRBJ2-2
TGTGCCAGCAGTAATCGGGACAGTCGGGAGACCCAGTACTTC	CASSNRDSRETQYF	TRBV6-1	few	TRBD1	TRBJ2-5
TGCGCCAGCAGCCCTCCAGGGGTTGGCTACACCTTC	CASSPPGVGYTF	TRBV4-1	-	-	TRBJ1-2
TGTGCCATCAGTGAGTTAGGACTAGCGGGTTCCTACGAGCAGTACTTC	CAISELGLAGSYEQYF	TRBV10-3	few	TRBD2	TRBJ2-7
TGTGCCAGCAGTTATGGGCTAATGAACACCGGGGAGCTGTTTTTT	CASSYGLMNTGELFF	TRBV6-5	many	-	TRBJ2-2
TGCGCCAGCAGCGATGGGTTGGGCACCTCCTACGAGCAGTACTTC	CASSDGLGTSYEQYF	TRBV4-3	many	-	TRBJ2-7
TGTGCCAGCAGTGGGGCGCCAGGGGAGTATGGCTACGAGCAGTACTTC	CASSGAPGEYGYEQYF	TRBV2	few	-	TRBJ2-7
TGTGCCAGCAGCTTGACTAGCGGGAGTAGGGGCGTTGAGCAGTTCTTC	CASSLTSGSRGVEQFF	TRBV5-8	-	TRBD2	TRBJ2-1
TGTGCCAGCAGTTACCAGACAGGGGGGGCCGCTGAAGCTTTCTTT	CASSYQTGGAAEAFF	TRBV6-5	few	TRBD1	TRBJ1-1
TGTGCCAGCAGTCCACAGGGGTCCAGAGAGACCCAGTACTTC	CASSPQGSRETQYF	TRBV6-1	few	TRBD1	TRBJ2-5
TGTGCCAGCAGCAAAGGTCCCCGGACAGGGGCTCAGGGACTATACACCGGGGAGCTGTTTTTT	CASSKGPRTGAQGLYTGELFF	TRBV21-1	-	-	TRBJ2-2
TGTGCCAGCAGTGGACAGGTGCTCGGTGAGACCCAGTACTTC	CASSGQVLGETQYF	TRBV2	-	-	TRBJ2-5
TGTGCCAGCAGGCCTCCACAGGGGAGCTCCTACGAGCAGTACTTC	CASRPPQGSSYEQYF	TRBV10-3	-	TRBD1	TRBJ2-7
TGTGCCAGCAGCCAAAGAACCGGAGGGCCCCTTGGCTACACCTTC	CASSQRTGGPLGYTF	TRBV4-2	-	-	TRBJ1-2
TGTGCCAGCAGCTTAGATGTCGAAGCTTTCTTT	CASSLDVEAFF	TRBV7-8	-	-	TRBJ1-1
TGTGCCACCAGTGATGAACAGGGGGCCCTTTTTAATGAGCAGTTCTTC	CATSDEQGALFNEQFF	TRBV24-1	few	TRBD1	TRBJ2-1
TGTGCCAGCAGCCTCAACGTTATGAACACTGAAGCTTTCTTT	CASSLNVMNTEAFF	TRBV14	few	-	TRBJ1-1
TGTGCCAGCAGTTTTAGATCGGAGGGTTGGGGCAATCAGCCCCAGCATTTT	CASSFRSEGWGNQPQHF	TRBV6-5	few	-	TRBJ1-5
TGTGCCAGCAGTCCATGGGAGTTAGCGGGACTCGGCGAGCAGTACTTC	CASSPWELAGLGEQYF	TRBV27	-	TRBD2	TRBJ2-7
TGTGCCAGCAGTCCGGCTCTCCCGGGACCGATAAACTATGGCTACACCTTC	CASSPALPGPINYGYTF	TRBV27	-	-	TRBJ1-2
TGTGCCAGCCCCCTATGTCAGGGGGGTGACACTGAAGCTTTCTTT	CASPLCQGGDTEAFF	TRBV6-1	-	TRBD1	TRBJ1-1
TGTGCCAGCAGTTTGTGGGTCTATGAAGCTTTCTTT	CASSLWVYEAFF	TRBV12-3/TRBV12-4	-	-	TRBJ1-1
TGTGCCAGCAGCTTAGCTCGCCCGTCGACCTACCAAGAGACCCAGTACTTC	CASSLARPSTYQETQYF	TRBV5-6	few	-	TRBJ2-5
TGCGCCAGCAGCTTGAGACAGGGCCACGAGCAGTACTTC	CASSLRQGHEQYF	TRBV12-3/TRBV12-4	many	TRBD1	TRBJ2-7
TGTGCCAGCAGCTTACTCTTCCCCGGGCTAGCGGGAGGGCACAATGAGCAGTTCTTC	CASSLLFPGLAGGHNEQFF	TRBV11-1	-	TRBD2	TRBJ2-1
TGTGCCACCAGCAGGTTGGCCTTTGGGAAGGGCTACGAGCAGTACTTC	CATSRLAFGKGYEQYF	TRBV15	-	-	TRBJ2-7
TGTGCCAGCAGCTTCCACGCCGCAGAGACCCAGTACTTC	CASSFHAAETQYF	TRBV21-1	-	-	TRBJ2-5
TGTGCCACCAGTCAAAACGACAGGGACCAAGAGACCCAGTACTTC	CATSQNDRDQETQYF	TRBV24-1	-	TRBD1	TRBJ2-5
TGTGCCAGCAGGGGCAGGACCCCCGTCGAGCAGTACTTC	CASRGRTPVEQYF	TRBV28	few	-	TRBJ2-7
TGTGCCATCGTGAGGGGGAAGGACAATGAGCAGTTCTTC	CAIVRGKDNEQFF	TRBV10-3	many	-	TRBJ2-1
TGTGCCAGTAGTAAACTAGCGGGACCGGGGGGCAATGAGCAGTTCTTC	CASSKLAGPGGNEQFF	TRBV19	few	TRBD2	TRBJ2-1
TGTGCCAGCAGCTTGGGACGGTTCACCGGGGAGCTGTTTTTT	CASSLGRFTGELFF	TRBV12-3/TRBV12-4	many	-	TRBJ2-2
TGCAGCGTTTACTCACCGGGACAGGGGTTTAATGAAAAACTGTTTTTT	CSVYSPGQGFNEKLFF	TRBV29-1	few	TRBD1	TRBJ1-4
TGTGCCAGCAGTCAGAGTGCGTTTGCGGGAGGGCCAAACGAGCAGTTCTTC	CASSQSAFAGGPNEQFF	TRBV27	few	TRBD2	TRBJ2-1
TGCAGCGTTGGAGACGCCCCTCTTACCTTC	CSVGDAPLTF	TRBV29-1	-	-	TRBJ1-2
TGTGCCACCAGTGATGCGGGGGGGCGGTACTGGAATGAGCAGTTCTTC	CATSDAGGRYWNEQFF	TRBV24-1	-	TRBD2	TRBJ2-1
TGTGCCAGCAGAACCCGCCGGGACAAAGGCACAGATACGCAGTATTTT	CASRTRRDKGTDTQYF	TRBV12-3/TRBV12-4	-	-	TRBJ2-3
TGCGCCAGCAGCCAAGAAATCGGGCAGAACTATGGCTACACCTTC	CASSQEIGQNYGYTF	TRBV4-3	-	-	TRBJ1-2
TGCGCCAGCAGCCAAGAGCCCCACAATGAGCAGTTCTTC	CASSQEPHNEQFF	TRBV4-3	-	-	TRBJ2-1
TGCAGCGCCAAGCGGGGGCAAGAGACCCAGTACTTC	CSAKRGQETQYF	TRBV29-1	-	TRBD2	TRBJ2-5
TGCAGCGTCTGCATGACAGGGGCCACAGATACGCAGTATTTT	CSVCMTGATDTQYF	TRBV29-1	many	TRBD1	TRBJ2-3
TGTGCCATCAGTGGGGGGATAGATCAGCCCCAGCATTTT	CAISGGIDQPQHF	TRBV10-3	few	-	TRBJ1-5
TGCGCCAGCAGCCAGGGCAGGGAAGAGACCCAGTACTTC	CASSQGREETQYF	TRBV4-3	-	-	TRBJ2-5
TGTGCCAGCGAACAACCTGTGACAGGGCCCTCCTACAATGAGCAGTTCTTC	CASEQPVTGPSYNEQFF	TRBV7-8	-	TRBD1	TRBJ2-1
TGTGCCTGGAGTATCGGGGGGACTAATGAAAAACTGTTTTTT	CAWSIGGTNEKLFF	TRBV30	-	-	TRBJ1-4
TGTGCCAGCAGTCACTCCAAAGACAGGGGATCTGGAAACACCATATATTTT	CASSHSKDRGSGNTIYF	TRBV28	few	TRBD1	TRBJ1-3